A few counts support the clone carrying this T cell receptor (beta chain). The antigen is unknown. These data are taken from a study of blood T cells in healthy people across ages. Study-level information: Template switching retrieved approximately one barcoded beta molecule for each two T cells. Overall study results and limits: Across samples, TCR beta diversity tracked strongly with naive T cell percentage. More naive CD4+ cells and higher diversity were found in long-lived than in aged donors. Roughly linear age-related decline in beta diversity appeared, significant by age 40.

Through a sample-barcoded 5' primer and a J-beta primer mix, a second PCR was run for roughly 6 to 11 cycles. TCRdb recomputed calls from the 5' RACE reads with MiXCR, one row per CDR3 protein. This repertoire shows about 680,000 distinct CDR3 sequences, 45% to 50% found once; its top ten account for 25% to 35%. The sample taken for sequencing was blood. The clonotype comes from a woman aged 55-70 years in good health.

CDR3 in DNA: TGCAGCGTTTTTAAGGACAGAAATGAGCAGTTCTTC. This gives the protein CSVFKDRNEQFF. The chain employs TRBV29-1 and TRBJ2-1; D is possibly TRBD1 (6 bases). V lost 5 bases and J lost 7, with 12 bases in between. CDR3 length equals 12 residues. Germline V gene data show CDR1 as SQVTM and CDR2 as ANQGSEA.